These T cell receptor beta chains were read from a single sample in a study of blood T cell repertoires in COVID-19. Repertoires were generated with immunoSEQ multiplex PCR, while TCRdb's copy carries only in-frame clones and drops some. The repertoire includes 250,000 to 350,000 clones, around 90% of them detected once, and approximately 2% sits in the top ten. Sequencing was carried out using PBMCs or T cells enriched from blood (not recorded which). The source of these receptors is a woman in her sixties in a cohort exposed to, infected with or recovered from COVID-19 (not recorded which). Each CDR3 is given with its conserved first and last residue. The D gene is left open where the match is weak. Clone size is stated in some rows and not others, as once, few, many or a class when expanded.

>.|TRBV14|TRBJ1-3|.
CASSQGEWGAIYF
TGTGCCAGCAGCCAAGGCGAGTGGGGGGCCATATATTTT
>.|TRBV6-1|TRBJ2-3|.
CASSEVAADTQYF
TGTGCCAGCAGTGAGGTCGCTGCGGATACGCAGTATTTT
>.|TRBV25-1|TRBJ2-5|.
CASTSGGGETQYF
TGTGCCAGCACCTCCGGGGGTGGAGAGACCCAGTACTTC
>.|TRBV10-3|TRBJ2-3|.
CAISPQGTTDTQYF
TGTGCCATCAGTCCTCAGGGCACCACAGATACGCAGTATTTT
>.|TRBV28|TRBJ1-2|.
CATRPDGLYGYTF
TGTGCCACACGCCCGGACGGACTCTATGGCTACACCTTC
>.|TRBV6-5|TRBJ1-2|TRBD1
CASSSRDRGLQGYTF
TGTGCCAGCAGTTCCCGGGACAGGGGGTTACAGGGCTACACCTTC
>.|TRBV2|TRBJ2-7|.
CASSEGSQAREQYF
TGTGCCAGCAGTGAAGGTTCCCAAGCCCGGGAGCAGTACTTC
>.|TRBV5-1|TRBJ1-6|.
CASSSGKNNSPLHF
TGCGCCAGCAGCTCCGGGAAAAATAATTCACCCCTCCACTTT
>.|TRBV21-1|TRBJ1-5|.
CASSTQGQGRRSVKHSNQPQHF
TGTGCCAGCAGCACACAGGGACAGGGGAGAAGGTCCGTCAAGCATAGCAATCAGCCCCAGCATTTT
>.|TRBV28|TRBJ2-1|.
CASSTDRRAIYEQFF
TGTGCCAGCAGTACCGACAGAAGAGCGATTTATGAGCAGTTCTTC
>.|TRBV18|TRBJ2-1|.
CASSRGGSHNEQFF
TGTGCCAGCTCACGGGGCGGATCACACAATGAGCAGTTCTTC
>once|TRBV6-5|TRBJ2-5|.
CASSRTVSETQYF
TGTGCCAGCAGCAGGACAGTGTCGGAGACCCAGTACTTC
>.|TRBV5-1|TRBJ1-1|.
CASSIGLENTEAFF
TGCGCCAGCAGCATCGGACTGGAGAACACTGAAGCTTTCTTT
>.|TRBV7-6|TRBJ2-2|TRBD1
CASSSPDRGDTGELFF
TGTGCCAGCAGCTCGCCGGACAGGGGGGACACCGGGGAGCTGTTTTTT
>.|TRBV30|TRBJ1-1|TRBD1
CAWSPDRADTEAFF
TGTGCCTGGAGTCCGGACAGGGCGGATACTGAAGCTTTCTTT
>once|TRBV19|TRBJ1-4|.
CASSMTRRGTTNEKLFF
TGTGCCAGTAGTATGACCCGGCGGGGAACAACTAATGAAAAACTGTTTTTT
>once|TRBV30|TRBJ1-2|.
CAWSVPGYGYTF
TGTGCCTGGAGTGTACCGGGCTATGGCTACACCTTC
>.|TRBV3-1/TRBV3-2|TRBJ1-1|.
CASSQVAAADTEAFF
TGTGCCAGCAGCCAAGTAGCGGCGGCGGACACTGAAGCTTTCTTT